Listed here are 29 T cell receptor beta chains from one sample, sequenced in a study of T cells in Graves' hyperthyroidism and ophthalmopathy. Amplification of TCR beta CDR3 regions was performed using RNA transcripts as template. Using the HTBI primer set, a first-round RT-PCR was run on the TCR CDR3. Each CDR3 protein is one row after TCRdb ran MiXCR on the multiplex PCR reads. Of fewer than 550,000 distinct CDR3 sequences listed, around a quarter are singletons. Sequenced input: blood. These receptors all stem from a woman aged 30 to 39 with Graves' ophthalmopathy.

This clonotype was seen at least ten times. The J gene is TRBJ2-7, the V gene TRBV27; D call uncertain. The V gene lost 2 bases and the J gene lost 2 bases, with 7 bases spanning the gap. From germline, CDR1 is MNHEY and CDR2 SMNVEV (reference sequence). This CDR3 comprises 13 residues. The CDR3 DNA follows: TGTGCCAGCAGTTTAAAGGCCCCCTACGAGCAGTACTTC. Residues: CASSLKAPYEQYF.

This clonotype appeared many times. The chain recombines TRBV6-7 with TRBJ1-3, with D uncertain. TRBV6-7 is an ORF; its function is uncertain. The V and J ends lost 0 bases and 3 bases respectively, with 15 bases between them. The CDR3 has 17 residues. CDR3 protein: CASSYSSKGIDGNTIYF. The CDR3 DNA reads TGTGCCAGCAGTTACTCGTCAAAGGGAATTGATGGAAACACCATATATTTT.

The chain carries TRBV27 and TRBJ1-2; TRBD1 matches at 9 bases. The CDR3 contains 12 residues. V shed 8 bases, J shed 8 bases, and the junction held 6 bases outside the gene matches. Germline assignment: CDR1 MNHEY and CDR2 SMNVEV (reference sequence). In nucleotides, the CDR3 is TGTGCCAGCCGGACAGGGGTTAGCGGCTACACCTTC. Its protein product is CASRTGVSGYTF.

The sample holds many counts of this clonotype. The CDR3 DNA is TGTGCCAGCAGTCCCGCCAATACCATCACTGAAGCTTTCTTT. Protein sequence: CASSPANTITEAFF. The chain has TRBV13 and TRBJ1-1; D unresolved. The CDR3 is 14 residues long. Germline CDR1 PRHDT, CDR2 FYEKMQ (reference sequence). Trimming left V 6 bases short and J 4 bases short, with 15 bases between.

This clonotype was seen at least ten times. The V and J genes are TRBV30 and TRBJ2-7; D perhaps matches TRBD2 (5 bases). Germline loops: CDR1 GTSNPN, CDR2 SVGIG (reference sequence). The germline V and J ends were trimmed by 3 bases and 0 bases, with 18 bases remaining between them. CDR3 length: 16 residues. The CDR3 DNA follows: TGTGCCTGGAGCGCTGCTCCTACCGGGGACTCCTACGAGCAGTACTTC. Translation: CAWSAAPTGDSYEQYF.

The sample holds many counts of this clonotype. The chain joins TRBV7-9 to TRBJ1-1; D is unresolved. Per the germline V gene, CDR1 is SEHNR and CDR2 is FQNEAQ (reference sequence). The V end lost 1 base, the J end lost 1 base, and 10 bases lay between the germline ends. This CDR3 comprises 15 residues. As DNA, the CDR3 is TGTGCCAGCAGCTTAGAGGTGGGTCCGAACACTGAAGCTTTCTTT. As protein: CASSLEVGPNTEAFF.

This clonotype was detected ten times or more. The rearrangement links TRBV5-1 to TRBJ2-7; 7 nucleotides match TRBD2. Losses at the gene ends were 7 bases for V and 4 bases for J; bases not matched to a gene: 5. This CDR3 spans 12 amino acids. From germline, CDR1 is SGHRS and CDR2 YFSETQ. CDR3 region: CASGRDEYEQYF. In DNA, the CDR3 is TGCGCCAGCGGGAGGGACGAGTACGAGCAGTACTTC.

This clonotype was counted between two and nine times. This may stem from a read error, because a much larger clone lies one nucleotide away. The chain couples TRBV24-1 to TRBJ2-5; D gene unclear. There are 12 residues in the CDR3. Trimming stripped 3 bases from V and 5 bases from J, with 6 bases between. Germline assignment: CDR1 KGHDR and CDR2 SFDVKD. The CDR3 coding sequence is TGTGCCACCAGTGATGGTGGGGAGACCCAGTACTTC. It yields the protein CATSDGGETQYF.

This rearrangement joins TRBV28 to TRBJ2-7; D possibly corresponds to TRBD1 (5 bases). The CDR3 contains 13 residues. The V gene's germline CDR1 is MDHEN and CDR2 SYDVKM. Trimming left V 5 bases short and J 2 bases short, with 10 bases between. The CDR3 DNA is TGTGCCAGCAGTCCGGACAACACCTACGAGCAGTACTTC. Translated: CASSPDNTYEQYF.

The V and J genes are TRBV7-8 and TRBJ1-1; D gene ambiguous. The V gene's germline CDR1 is SGHVS and CDR2 FQNEAQ. V was shortened by 3 bases and J by 7 bases, with 6 bases between the two germline ends. The CDR3 is 11 residues long. Here the CDR3 reads CASSFSVEAFF. The CDR3 bases are TGTGCCAGCAGCTTTTCGGTTGAAGCTTTCTTT.

This clonotype was observed a handful of times. The chain employs TRBV6-1 and TRBJ2-7; D may be TRBD1 (5 bases). V shed 5 bases and J shed 2 bases, with 10 bases lying between them. The CDR3 loop spans 13 amino acids. The germline V gene has CDR1 MNHNS and CDR2 SASEGT. In DNA form, the CDR3 reads TGTGCCAGCAGTAAGGACACTCCCTACGAGCAGTACTTC. This translates into CASSKDTPYEQYF.

The chain combines TRBV18 with TRBJ1-3; D uncertain. Germline V lookup: CDR1 KGHSH, CDR2 LQKENI. The CDR3 length is 17 residues. V dropped 7 bases and J dropped 0 bases, with 19 bases sitting between them. The CDR3 nucleotides are TGTGCCAGCTTCACCCTCAGGACCGAACGCTCTGGAAACACCATATATTTT. This translates into CASFTLRTERSGNTIYF.

This clonotype was seen more than once but under ten times. The genes are TRBV18 and TRBJ2-5, with D possibly matching TRBD2 (7 bases). The V end lost 3 bases, the J end lost 4 bases, and 12 bases lay between the germline ends. CDR1 and CDR2 (germline): KGHSH, LQKENI. The CDR3 has 14 amino acids. The CDR3, as DNA: TGTGCCAGCTCACCGCCAGGGGAGGGAGAGACCCAGTACTTC. Translated, it gives CASSPPGEGETQYF.

The chain joins TRBV28 to TRBJ2-7, with no clear D. The germline gives CDR1 MDHEN, CDR2 SYDVKM. This CDR3 region has 14 residues. V lost 3 bases to trimming and J lost 2 bases, with 11 bases between them. The CDR3 bases are TGTGCCAGCAGTTTTCGTTTGACGACCTACGAGCAGTACTTC. This gives the protein CASSFRLTTYEQYF.

J is TRBJ1-5 and V is TRBV27; TRBD1 might be the D (5 bases). The CDR3 consists of 15 residues. Trimming took off 1 base at V and 7 bases at J, with 14 bases between the two ends. Per the germline V gene, CDR1 is MNHEY and CDR2 is SMNVEV (reference sequence). The CDR3 sequence: CASSLWGYLPQPQHF. The CDR3 bases are TGTGCCAGCAGTTTATGGGGGTATTTACCCCAGCCCCAGCATTTT.

The rearrangement links TRBV12-3 or TRBV12-4 to TRBJ1-1, with a weak D call TRBD1 (5 bases). CDR3 size: 11 residues. Trimming stripped 6 bases from V and 7 bases from J, with 9 bases between. The CDR3 here is CASSWTIEAFF. The CDR3 DNA is TGTGCCAGCAGCTGGACAATTGAAGCTTTCTTT.

This clonotype was found many times. This chain links TRBV6-1 with TRBJ2-7; D is unclear. CDR3 length: 13 amino acids. Trimming cost V 6 bases and J 5 bases, with 14 bases left between them. Germline assignment: CDR1 MNHNS and CDR2 SASEGT. The CDR3 nucleotides read TGTGCCAGCAGCAATGATATCTTACACGAGCAGTACTTC. Translation gives CASSNDILHEQYF.

This clonotype was recorded at least ten times. The gene calls are TRBV6-1 and TRBJ1-2, with D unresolved. Germline CDR1 is MNHNS and CDR2 is SASEGT. Deletions cut 7 bases from V and 4 bases from J, with 7 bases between. The CDR3 is 11 amino acids. CDR3 in amino acids: CASNARYGYTF. The CDR3 nucleotides read TGTGCCAGCAATGCCCGCTATGGCTACACCTTC.

This clonotype was recorded at least ten times. This sequence joins TRBV7-2 and TRBJ2-7; D possibly corresponds to TRBD2 (7 bases). Germline V gene lookup returns CDR1 SGHTA and CDR2 FQGNSA. V lost 2 bases, J lost 2 bases, and 10 bases lay in between. The CDR3 consists of 14 residues. CDR3 amino acids: CASSLMGGPYEQYF. CDR3 in DNA: TGTGCCAGCAGCTTAATGGGGGGGCCCTACGAGCAGTACTTC.

The table lists this clonotype with many counts. The V and J genes are TRBV19 and TRBJ1-5, with D perhaps matching TRBD1 (5 bases). The CDR3 sequence is 15 residues long. The germline gives CDR1 LNHDA, CDR2 SQIVND (reference sequence). V was shortened by 8 bases and J by 0 bases, with 14 bases between the two germline ends. The CDR3 nucleotides read TGTGCCAGTGGCATACAGGAGTATAGCAATCAGCCCCAGCATTTT. Amino acid sequence: CASGIQEYSNQPQHF.

This clonotype came up a few times. The rearrangement joins TRBV11-1 to TRBJ1-1; the match to TRBD1 covers 8 bases. Germline loops: CDR1 SGHAT, CDR2 FQDESV (reference sequence). This CDR3 is built from 17 residues. The V gene end was trimmed by 5 bases and the J gene end by 0 bases; junction bases not matched to a gene: 11. DNA of the CDR3: TGTGCCAGCAGCCCCTCCCCGACAGGGGTGGTGAACACTGAAGCTTTCTTT. This translates into CASSPSPTGVVNTEAFF.

This clonotype was detected ten times or more. This sequence joins TRBV5-1 and TRBJ1-1; D gene ambiguous. There are 14 residues in the CDR3. CDR1 is SGHRS, CDR2 YFSETQ, per germline. V was shortened by 0 bases and J by 1 base, with 7 bases between the two germline ends. CDR3 bases: TGCGCCAGCAGCTTGGACGGTTCGAACACTGAAGCTTTCTTT. Protein: CASSLDGSNTEAFF.

The rearrangement uses TRBV12-3 or TRBV12-4 and TRBJ2-3; 7 bases fit TRBD1. The trim removed 3 bases at V and 1 base at J, leaving 4 bases unmatched. The CDR3 is made up of 15 amino acids. The CDR3 here is CASSLGDRRTDTQYF. DNA of the CDR3: TGTGCCAGCAGTTTGGGGGACAGACGCACAGATACGCAGTATTTT.

V gene TRBV6-2 or TRBV6-3 combines with J gene TRBJ2-7; unclear D gene. The CDR3 loop spans 15 amino acids. Between the trimmed V and J ends, which lost 2 bases and 3 bases, there was a span of 14 bases. The germline V gene has CDR1 MNHEY and CDR2 SVGEGT. CDR3 sequence reads: CASSYAASGGYEQYF. In nucleotides, the CDR3 is TGTGCCAGCAGTTACGCGGCTTCCGGCGGCTACGAGCAGTACTTC.

This clonotype occurred a few times. J is TRBJ2-5 and V is TRBV6-1; weak D call: TRBD1 (6 bases). V dropped 7 bases and J dropped 5 bases, with 14 bases sitting between them. There are 13 residues in the CDR3. Germline V CDR1 and CDR2: MNHNS, SASEGT. CDR3 sequence: CASTRTVKETQYF. CDR3 bases: TGTGCCAGCACCCGGACAGTCAAGGAGACCCAGTACTTC.

The table lists this clonotype with many counts. V gene TRBV28 combines with J gene TRBJ2-7; 9 bases are shared with TRBD1. There are 15 residues in the CDR3. V lost 5 bases and J lost 9; bases outside the gene matches: 14. The germline gives CDR1 MDHEN, CDR2 SYDVKM. The CDR3 here is CASSPPALQGAGQYF. DNA for the CDR3: TGTGCCAGCAGTCCCCCAGCCTTACAGGGGGCCGGGCAGTACTTC.

Ten or more counts support this clonotype. The chain uses TRBV2 and TRBJ2-5; TRBD1 or TRBD2 may be the D gene (5 bases each). The V gene lost 6 bases and the J gene lost 5 bases, with 19 bases spanning the gap. This CDR3 is 15 amino acids long. CDR1 and CDR2 (germline): SNHLY, FYNNEI. CDR3 protein: CASSLGRTGGETQYF. DNA of the CDR3: TGTGCCAGCAGCTTGGGACGAACCGGCGGGGAGACCCAGTACTTC.

This clonotype has a handful of counts. This chain joins TRBV10-2 and TRBJ1-1; a weak D match, TRBD1 (5 bases). V lost 8 bases to trimming and J lost 2 bases, with 12 bases between them. Germline lookup yields CDR1 WSHSY and CDR2 SAAADI. The CDR3 extends over 13 amino acids. CDR3 protein: CASGGWANTEAFF. Here the CDR3 DNA reads TGCGCCAGCGGGGGGTGGGCAAACACTGAAGCTTTCTTT.

The V gene is TRBV2, the J gene TRBJ2-5, with 8 nucleotides matching TRBD2. CDR3 size: 17 residues. Germline values: CDR1 SNHLY, CDR2 FYNNEI. V shed 0 bases and J 9 bases; nucleotides not matched to a gene: 15. CDR3 DNA: TGTGCCAGCAGTGAAGCCGGACTAGCCGGGGTCACAATGGCCCAGTACTTC. Translation gives CASSEAGLAGVTMAQYF.